This is a list of T cell receptor beta chains from one sample in a study of control samples from healthy donors and cancer patients. The table came from immunoSEQ multiplex PCR; TCRdb's copy has only in-frame clones and leaves some out. This sample has approximately 68,000 clones; 83% occur once, and the top ten carry more than 15%. Material: blood. These receptors originate from a man in his 60s in good health. Each CDR3 is given with its conserved first and last residue. D genes are given only for firm matches. Some rows have no size entry. The others give once, few or many, or a class for an expanded clone.

v_call	j_call	d_call	clone_size	cdr3_nt	cdr3_aa
TRBV18	TRBJ2-1	NA	NA	TGTGCCAGCTCACCACCTCTAGGACCAGGAAGCTACAATGAGCAGTTCTTC	CASSPPLGPGSYNEQFF
TRBV9	TRBJ2-6	TRBD2	NA	TGTGCCTCGAGCGGGCGGGAGGAGTCTGGGGCCAACGTCCTGACTTTC	CASSGREESGANVLTF
TRBV5-4	TRBJ1-1	TRBD1	few	TGTGCCAGCAGTTCCGGACAGGGAGGGAACACTGAAGCTTTCTTT	CASSSGQGGNTEAFF
TRBV19	TRBJ2-2	TRBD1	NA	TGTGCCAGTAGTACCGGGACAGGGATTTCCGGGGAGCTGTTTTTT	CASSTGTGISGELFF
TRBV4-3	TRBJ2-7	TRBD1	NA	TGCGCCAGCAGCCAAGACTCGGGACAGGGCGCCTACGAGCAGTACTTC	CASSQDSGQGAYEQYF
TRBV7-2	TRBJ2-7	TRBD1	NA	TGTGCCAGCAGCTGGGGGACAGGGGGCGAAAGAGAGCAGTACTTC	CASSWGTGGEREQYF
TRBV2	TRBJ2-7	TRBD1	once	TGTGCCAGCAGTGAACGACAGGGGGTCTACGAGCAGTACTTC	CASSERQGVYEQYF
TRBV6-1	TRBJ2-7	NA	NA	TGTGCCAGCAGTGCCGAGTCGGGAAACAGGGGACTATACGAGCAGTACTTC	CASSAESGNRGLYEQYF
TRBV5-6	TRBJ1-4	NA	NA	TGTGCCAGCAGCCCGTCACAGGGAACTAATGAAAAACTGTTTTTT	CASSPSQGTNEKLFF
TRBV3-1/TRBV3-2	TRBJ1-6	TRBD1	NA	TGTGCCAGCAGCCATGGACAGGCAGGTTCACCCCTCCACTTT	CASSHGQAGSPLHF
TRBV6-2/TRBV6-3	TRBJ2-1	TRBD2	NA	TGTGCCAGCAGTCAGGAACTGACTAGCGGAACCCTTGGGTTCTTC	CASSQELTSGTLGFF
TRBV5-8	TRBJ1-5	NA	NA	TGTGCCAGCAGCTTGGACAGGCTTCAGCCCCAGCATTTT	CASSLDRLQPQHF
TRBV7-9	TRBJ2-5	NA	NA	TGTGCCAGCAGCTTAGCGGCAGGGCACCAGACCCAGTACTTC	CASSLAAGHQTQYF
TRBV3-1/TRBV3-2	TRBJ1-3	NA	NA	TGTGCCAGCAGCCAAACGGCAGGGGGAAACACCATATATTTT	CASSQTAGGNTIYF
TRBV4-2	TRBJ2-1	TRBD2	NA	TGTGCCAGCAGCCAAGCGGGAGGGCGGAACAATGAGCAGTTCTTC	CASSQAGGRNNEQFF
TRBV7-2	TRBJ2-1	TRBD2	NA	TGTGCCAGCAGCTCGCGGGAGGGCCCCTACAATGAGCAGTTCTTC	CASSSREGPYNEQFF
TRBV7-3	TRBJ2-5	NA	NA	TGTGCCAGCAGCGCATACGGGGCGAGGGGGTTGGAGACCCAGTACTTC	CASSAYGARGLETQYF
TRBV19	TRBJ1-3	NA	NA	TGTGCCAGTAGTGATGGGTTATCGTCTGGAAACACCATATATTTT	CASSDGLSSGNTIYF
TRBV19	TRBJ2-3	NA	NA	TGTGCCAGTAGTATAGGAGCAGGGCTGGCAGATACGCAGTATTTT	CASSIGAGLADTQYF
TRBV7-2	TRBJ2-7	TRBD2	NA	TGTGCCAGCAGCCCGCGGGGGGGTACTTACGAGCAGTACTTC	CASSPRGGTYEQYF